This T cell receptor (beta chain) emerged from a study of T cell repertoires in ileal Crohn's disease (dated by TCRdb to the late 2010s). For context, the study as a whole: The median duration of disease was 7.9 years, and at the time of surgery around 32% of patients were active smokers. Every patient underwent surgery because of a complication, which was stricturing disease in approximately 61% of cases and penetrating disease in about 39%. Roughly half of the patients were given postoperative therapy, with ten to eleven receiving thiopurines and under 20 receiving anti-TNF agents. A prospective multicentre cohort supplied the 55 to 65 Crohn's disease patients whose TCR repertoires were analysed. Running in parallel with the study was a multicentre cohort set up to find predictors of early endoscopic recurrence following ileocolonic resection. A Rutgeerts score higher than i0 was the definition used for endoscopic postoperative recurrence. A total of 171 mucosal samples from 57 patients were sequenced, collected from several sites on the surgical specimen and at postoperative endoscopy. The investigation overall reported the following: A significantly higher proportion of clonal expansions was observed in active smokers at surgery than in non-smokers (approximately 26% vs 17%, p=0.02). Mucosal CD4 and CD8 T cells were sorted and sequenced only in a subgroup of patients, whose size was not stated. Endoscopic recurrence was found to be associated with higher high-frequency clone percentages at surgery, and recurrence was observed in all patients with clonality above 26.8% (18/57). Sorted CD8 T cells carried more high-frequency clones than CD4 T cells, suggesting mucosal expansions were mainly CD8.

About this clone itself: The antigen it recognizes is unknown. Base qualities are not recorded, but no much larger clone differs from it by a single base.

For commercial TCRB immunosequencing, around 500 nanograms of biopsy DNA were submitted for each sample. A two-step, amplification bias-controlled multiplex PCR was used by Adaptive Biotechnology to amplify CDR3 regions from genomic DNA. The first PCR used primers for every V and J gene segment; the second PCR added barcodes and Illumina adapters. An Illumina instrument was used to sequence the CDR3 libraries. On the authors' methods: The analysis drew on both the pipelines supplied by the vendor and custom analysis of the raw data in R/Bioconductor running R version 3.3.0. Clonality, ranging from 0 to 1, was calculated as the inverse of the normalised Shannon entropy of all productive clones. High-frequency clones were defined as the share of the repertoire occupied by the top 100 clones, with only clones passing a 95% confidence test being retained. Overlap between samples was measured with the Morisita-Horn index, while repertoire diversity was measured with the Simpson index. As stored in TCRdb, this immuneACCESS dataset retains in-frame rearrangements with V and J assigned. A fraction of the clones does not appear; measured against another copy, unresolved V genes explain less than half of the discrepancy, and the remainder lacks a known reason. V and J calls and clone size are given by that table; D and trimming were obtained from the DNA. The sample table shows roughly 14,000 clones, and about three quarters are seen once. 4% to 5% of the sample rests with the top ten.

Adults with ileal or ileocolonic Crohn's disease and an indication for ileocolonic resection were eligible for inclusion. Whole ileal mucosal biopsies were stored frozen at -80°C before DNA extraction. Genomic DNA was isolated from frozen whole biopsies using a TRizol-based method, and the DNA was quantified with a NanoDrop 2000 spectrophotometer. The specimen was ileal tissue. This receptor was taken from an adult with Crohn's disease.

The DNA sequence is given as TGCGCCAGCAGCTTCCAAACAGGGGGCACTGAAGCTTTCTTT. Its product reads: CASSFQTGGTEAFF. The rearrangement joined TRBV5-1 to TRBJ1-1; 8 central nucleotides agree with TRBD1. The CDR3 numbers 14 residues from cysteine through phenylalanine. The only DNA kept is the CDR3, 42 bases in frame from the first base. V and J are trimmed by 2 bases and 4 bases, and the gene matches miss 4 bases of the junction. For CDR1 and CDR2, the germline V gene lists SGHRS and YFSETQ.